These 14 T cell receptor beta chains came from one sample sequenced in a study of blood T cell repertoires in COVID-19. This table comes from immunoSEQ multiplex PCR, and its TCRdb copy is limited to in-frame clones, with some not included. The sample holds about 59,000 clones, around 85% seen once. Sample: peripheral blood. Receptors originate from a woman in her seventies with acute or convalescent COVID-19.

The sample holds a few counts of this clone. The chain joins TRBV28 to TRBJ2-5; TRBD2 agrees at 8 bases. Germline V gives CDR1 MDHEN, CDR2 SYDVKM. The CDR3 extends over 15 amino acids. V lost 7 bases and J lost 4; bases outside the gene matches: 11. DNA for the CDR3: TGTGCCAGCAAGGGTTCACGGGGGGGCTCAGAGACCCAGTACTTC. This codes for CASKGSRGGSETQYF.

This clone was seen only a few times. This chain connects TRBV18 to TRBJ2-7; 8 nucleotides match TRBD1. Germline V gene sequence: CDR1 KGHSH, CDR2 LQKENI. The CDR3 loop spans 18 amino acids. V trimming: 2 bases; J trimming: 3 bases; junction bases outside the gene matches: 15. DNA of the CDR3: TGTGCCAGCTCACCATATCGACAGGGGACAAGGTCCGTCTACGAGCAGTACTTC. Amino acids: CASSPYRQGTRSVYEQYF.

A few counts support this clone. DNA of the CDR3: TGCAGCGGACAGGGGGCTGAGGGCTACACCTTC. As protein: CSGQGAEGYTF. The chain links TRBV29-1 to TRBJ1-2, with 10 bases matching TRBD1. This CDR3 has 11 residues. V lost 7 bases, J lost 8 bases, and 4 bases stayed unmatched. CDR1 is SQVTM and CDR2 is ANQGSEA in the germline V gene.

The chain uses TRBV7-2 and TRBJ2-3, with a tentative D call TRBD2 (6 bases). V was clipped by 3 bases and J by 2 bases, with 6 bases between them. The CDR3 extends over 13 amino acids. Per the germline V gene, CDR1 is SGHTA and CDR2 is FQGNSA. The CDR3 nucleotides are TGTGCCAGCAGCTTGGGACTCACAGATACGCAGTATTTT. Protein sequence: CASSLGLTDTQYF.

This chain links TRBV30 with TRBJ2-4; D is perhaps TRBD1 (5 bases). V shed 4 bases and J shed 5 bases, with 18 bases lying between them. In germline, CDR1 is GTSNPN, CDR2 SVGIG (reference sequence). The CDR3 runs 15 residues. The chain's CDR3 is CAWNSYTEGENIQYF. The CDR3 DNA reads as TGTGCCTGGAACTCATATACGGAAGGGGAAAACATTCAGTACTTC.

The J gene is TRBJ2-1, the V gene TRBV5-1; TRBD2 matches at 7 bases. With 0 bases clipped from V and 3 bases from J, the junction kept 6 bases outside the gene matches. CDR1 SGHRS and CDR2 YFSETQ come from the germline V gene. The CDR3 loop spans 16 amino acids. This chain's CDR3 is CASSLDLGGSYNEQFF. CDR3 DNA: TGCGCCAGCAGCTTGGACCTCGGGGGGAGCTACAATGAGCAGTTCTTC.

The chain uses TRBV19 and TRBJ1-2, with 7 bases lining up with TRBD1. Per germline, CDR1 LNHDA and CDR2 SQIVND (reference sequence). After removal of 5 bases from V and 5 bases from J, the junction contained 2 bases not matched to a gene. This CDR3 region has 12 residues. The CDR3 DNA reads TGTGCCAGTAGTGGACAGGAATATGGCTACACCTTC. It encodes CASSGQEYGYTF.

The chain uses TRBV10-3 and TRBJ1-1, with TRBD1 matching 7 bases. The CDR3 is 14 residues long. The germline V gene encodes CDR1 ENHRY and CDR2 SYGVKD. V lost 6 bases to trimming and J lost 3 bases; unmatched junction nucleotides: 7. CDR3 DNA sequence: TGTGCCATCAGAGACAGGGTCAGCGACACTGAAGCTTTCTTT. Protein: CAIRDRVSDTEAFF.

J is TRBJ2-3 and V is TRBV11-1, with 8 positions matching TRBD2. Germline V gene data show CDR1 as SGHAT and CDR2 as FQDESV (reference sequence). Trimming removed 5 bases from V and 1 base from J; junction bases left unmatched: 8. The CDR3 has 16 amino acids. CDR3 region: CASSLRGAGGTDTQYF. The CDR3 nucleotides read TGTGCCAGCAGCCTTCGGGGAGCGGGGGGCACAGATACGCAGTATTTT. The whole variable domain, filled in from reference TRBV11-1 and TRBJ2-3, reads EAEVAQSPRYKITEKSQAVAFWCDPISGHATLYWYRQILGQGPELLVQFQDESVVDDSQLPKDRFSAERLKGVDSTLKIQPAELGDSAMYLCASSLRGAGGTDTQYFGPGTRLTVL.

The chain is built from TRBV2 and TRBJ1-1; D unclear. V was shortened by 0 bases and J by 1 base, with 9 bases between the two germline ends. Looked up from germline, CDR1 is SNHLY and CDR2 is FYNNEI. The CDR3 has 15 amino acids. CDR3 sequence: CASSEALRSNTEAFF. For the CDR3, the DNA is TGTGCCAGCAGTGAAGCGCTTAGATCGAACACTGAAGCTTTCTTT.

The V gene is TRBV18, the J gene TRBJ2-1, with 8 bases aligning to TRBD2. Germline trimming cut 1 base from V and 6 bases from J; bases unmatched to any gene: 2. The CDR3 spans 14 residues. Per the germline V gene, CDR1 is KGHSH and CDR2 is LQKENI. In DNA, the CDR3 is TGTGCCAGCTCACCACTCCTAGCGGGCAATGAGCAGTTCTTC. Translated: CASSPLLAGNEQFF.

This chain joins TRBV12-5 and TRBJ2-2, with D perhaps TRBD1 (6 bases). V was cut by 1 base and J by 6 bases, with 15 bases left in between. Germline loops: CDR1 LGHNT, CDR2 FRNRAP. The CDR3 extends over 16 amino acids. CDR3 region: CASGLGGRGKAGELFF. DNA for the CDR3: TGTGCTAGTGGTTTGGGTGGCAGGGGTAAGGCCGGGGAGCTGTTTTTT.

The genes are TRBV2 and TRBJ1-4, with D possibly being TRBD1 (6 bases). Trimming took 6 bases from V and 2 from J, leaving 10 bases between them. The CDR3 runs to 14 residues. Looked up from germline, CDR1 is SNHLY and CDR2 is FYNNEI. This CDR3 reads CASSHTGTNEKLFF. The CDR3 DNA is TGTGCCAGCAGCCACACAGGGACTAATGAAAAACTGTTTTTT.

As concerns this clone: At one end, the junction sequence differs from germline, possibly due to a read error. The chain links TRBV10-3 to TRBJ2-7, with TRBD1 matching over 10 bases. Germline V gene sequence: CDR1 ENHRY, CDR2 SYGVKD. This CDR3 is built from 14 residues. For the CDR3, the DNA is TGTGCCAACGACCGGGACAGGGGATCCTACGGGCAGTACTTC. It yields the protein CANDRDRGSYGQYF.